The 11 T cell receptor beta chains below all came from one sample that was sequenced in a study of T cell repertoires in cytomegalovirus infection. Their antigens are not known. Each CDR3 protein is one row after TCRdb ran MiXCR on the reads. This table holds 60,000 to 85,000 distinct CDR3 sequences, 20% to 25% found once. The sequenced material came from PBMCs, sequenced either directly or after in vitro stimulation (not recorded which). The receptors shown here come from a human donor in good health (CMV status not recorded). Some clones in this sample may be carry-over from other donors' samples.

This clonotype was observed many times. The J gene is TRBJ2-3, the V gene TRBV7-2, with 9 bases identical to TRBD2. Germline V gene data show CDR1 as SGHTA and CDR2 as FQGNSA. The CDR3 spans 18 residues. The J segment lost 3 bases and the V segment lost 5 bases, leaving 15 bases of the junction unmatched. Here the CDR3 DNA reads TGTGCCAGCAGCCCCCTTGGTGGTAGCGGGAGAGTTACAGATACGCAGTATTTT. This sequence encodes CASSPLGGSGRVTDTQYF.

This clonotype came up many times. This chain joins TRBV28 and TRBJ1-5; D uncertain. The CDR3 has 14 amino acids. Germline V gives CDR1 MDHEN, CDR2 SYDVKM. Trimming cost V 6 bases and J 1 base, with 10 bases left between them. CDR3 DNA sequence: TGTGCCAGCAGCTCGCCCGGGAGCAATCAGCCCCAGCATTTT. It codes for CASSSPGSNQPQHF.

This clonotype was recorded at least ten times. The chain links TRBV7-6 to TRBJ1-1; 7 nucleotides match TRBD1. The CDR3 sequence is 13 residues long. Germline V CDR1 and CDR2: SGHVS, FNYEAQ. The trim removed 4 bases at V and 3 bases at J, leaving 2 bases unmatched. The DNA of the CDR3 is TGTGCCAGCAGCTATGACAGGGACACTGAAGCTTTCTTT. This encodes CASSYDRDTEAFF.

Concerning this clonotype: A much larger clonotype is one base distant, so this may be a read error. This chain uses TRBV7-2 with TRBJ2-1, with 9 bases that match TRBD2. The J segment lost 8 bases and the V segment lost 4 bases, leaving 9 bases of the junction unmatched. CDR1 and CDR2 (germline): SGHTA, FQGNSA. CDR3 length: 15 amino acids. The CDR3: CASSSQAGGGHEQFF. CDR3 DNA sequence: TGTGCCAGCAGCTCCCAGGCGGGGGGGGGTCATGAGCAGTTCTTC.

This clonotype was seen only once. The chain carries TRBV12-3 or TRBV12-4 and TRBJ1-1; tentatively, D is TRBD1 (6 bases). V gave up 6 bases and J gave up 8 bases, with 10 bases separating them. The CDR3 loop spans 11 amino acids. CDR3 residues: CASRGAREAFF. For the CDR3, the DNA is TGTGCCAGCAGGGGGGCACGCGAAGCTTTCTTT.

This clonotype appeared once. The genes are TRBV7-9 and TRBJ2-1; D possibly corresponds to TRBD2 (6 bases). The germline V gene has CDR1 SEHNR and CDR2 FQNEAQ (reference sequence). There are 18 residues in the CDR3. The V end lost 1 base, the J end lost 0 bases, and 16 bases lay between the germline ends. Written as DNA, the CDR3 is TGTGCCAGCAGCTTAGGAGGTCCGGGGAGGCTCTCCTACAATGAGCAGTTCTTC. Amino acids: CASSLGGPGRLSYNEQFF.

The genes are TRBV7-2 and TRBJ2-2, with D perhaps matching TRBD2 (5 bases). Trimming pared 5 bases from V and 5 bases from J, leaving 12 bases between. The CDR3 contains 14 residues. Per the germline V gene, CDR1 is SGHTA and CDR2 is FQGNSA. CDR3 DNA: TGTGCCAGCAGCCCTCGACCGGGGACCGGGGAGCTGTTTTTT. Protein sequence: CASSPRPGTGELFF.

In this sample, this clonotype turned up a few times. The CDR3 nucleotides are TGTGCCAGCAGCTTATATGGGACCCGGGGGGTCGAAGCTTTCTTT. Protein sequence: CASSLYGTRGVEAFF. This chain links TRBV11-2 with TRBJ1-1, with D perhaps matching TRBD1 (5 bases). The germline V gene has CDR1 SGHAT and CDR2 FQNNGV. The CDR3 runs to 15 residues. V was cut by 2 bases and J by 8 bases, with 18 bases left in between.

This clonotype was observed a few times. This rearrangement joins TRBV7-3 to TRBJ2-2; 10 bases are a match to TRBD2. The CDR3 is 16 amino acids. The trim removed 3 bases at V and 4 bases at J, leaving 5 bases unmatched. CDR1 and CDR2 from the germline V gene are SGHTA and FQGTGA. This CDR3 reads CASSLLAGEPTGELFF. DNA of the CDR3: TGTGCCAGCAGCTTGCTAGCGGGAGAACCCACCGGGGAGCTGTTTTTT.

The V call is TRBV19, the J call TRBJ2-1; D gene uncertain. The V end lost 0 bases, the J end lost 9 bases, and 12 bases lay between the germline ends. CDR3 length: 14 residues. Germline CDR1 reads LNHDA; CDR2 reads SQIVND (reference sequence). This chain's CDR3 is CASSIDLLGSEQFF. Here the CDR3 DNA reads TGTGCCAGTAGTATAGATCTATTGGGAAGTGAGCAGTTCTTC. The complete variable domain, with remaining parts taken from reference TRBV19 and TRBJ2-1, reads DGGITQSPKYLFRKEGQNVTLSCEQNLNHDAMYWYRQDPGQGLRLIYYSQIVNDFQKGDIAEGYSVSREKKESFPLTVTSAQKNPTAFYLCASSIDLLGSEQFFGPGTRLTVL.

The rearrangement uses TRBV6-2 or TRBV6-3 and TRBJ1-1; TRBD1 agrees at 8 bases. The V gene's germline CDR1 is MNHEY and CDR2 SVGEGT. This CDR3 has 15 amino acids. V dropped 0 bases and J dropped 2; count of bases not matched to a gene: 2. DNA for the CDR3: TGTGCCAGCAGTTACTCCGGACAGGGTAACACTGAAGCTTTCTTT. It specifies CASSYSGQGNTEAFF.